The 29 T cell receptor beta chains reported below all come from one sample, sequenced in a study of CD8 T cells in ankylosing spondylitis. MiXCR, run by TCRdb on the 5' RACE reads, gives a single entry per CDR3 protein. The data contain approximately 100,000 distinct CDR3 sequences, nearly 25% of them singletons. What was sequenced was synovial fluid, either unsorted or a sorted T cell fraction (not recorded which). These receptor sequences come from a male donor with ankylosing spondylitis.

Only a few counts were recorded for this clonotype. This rearrangement joins TRBV20-1 to TRBJ2-1; D remains ambiguous. The germline gives CDR1 DFQATT, CDR2 SNEGSKA (reference sequence). CDR3 size: 11 residues. Between the trimmed V and J ends, which lost 6 bases and 5 bases, there was a span of 8 bases. This chain's CDR3 is CSATQDNEQFF. CDR3 in DNA: TGCAGTGCCACCCAGGACAATGAGCAGTTCTTC.

The V gene is TRBV7-2, the J gene TRBJ1-5; the match to TRBD1 covers 7 bases. CDR1 SGHTA and CDR2 FQGNSA come from the germline V gene. The CDR3 runs to 16 residues. V lost 5 bases and J lost 6; bases outside the gene matches: 13. The CDR3 sequence: CASSPRGIFLGQPQHF. CDR3 bases: TGTGCCAGCAGCCCCAGGGGGATTTTTCTGGGTCAGCCCCAGCATTTT. Supplemented by reference TRBV7-2 and TRBJ1-5, the full variable domain reads GAGVSQSPSNKVTEKGKDVELRCDPISGHTALYWYRQSLGQGLEFLIYFQGNSAPDKSGLPSDRFSAERTGGSVSTLTIQRTQQEDSAVYLCASSPRGIFLGQPQHFGDGTRLSIL.

Here the CDR3 reads CASSLASGVPYF. The CDR3 region has the DNA TGTGCCAGCAGTTTAGCGAGCGGTGTACCTTATTTT. V gene TRBV12-3 or TRBV12-4 combines with J gene TRBJ2-3; D is perhaps TRBD2 (5 bases). Trimming pared 0 bases from V and 15 bases from J, leaving 13 bases between. The CDR3 spans 12 residues.

This clonotype was counted only a few times. Written as DNA, the CDR3 is TGTGCCAGCACTTTCGGGAATGAGCAGTTCTTC. This translates into CASTFGNEQFF. The V and J genes are TRBV25-1 and TRBJ2-1; D gene unclear. V lost 7 bases to trimming and J lost 7 bases, with 8 bases between them. The germline CDR1 and CDR2 sequences are MGHDK and SYGVNS. The CDR3 is made up of 11 amino acids.

The table lists this clonotype with a few counts. This CDR3 is CAKTGGQGNEQYF. The CDR3 DNA is TGTGCTAAGACTGGTGGACAGGGCAACGAGCAGTACTTC. V gene TRBV12-3 or TRBV12-4 combines with J gene TRBJ2-7, with 8 bases aligning to TRBD1. The CDR3 runs 13 residues.

This chain uses TRBV25-1 with TRBJ2-7; D is possibly TRBD1 or TRBD2 (5 bases each). The CDR3 length is 15 residues. The V end was cut by 3 bases, the J end by 2 bases, with 14 bases between. Germline values: CDR1 MGHDK, CDR2 SYGVNS. The CDR3 nucleotides are TGTGCCAGCAGTGATTTCCAGGGAGCCGCCTACGAGCAGTACTTC. This translates into CASSDFQGAAYEQYF.

The CDR3 coding sequence is TGTGCCAGCAGTCGACAGGGGTCGTGGGATACGCAGTATTTT. It yields the protein CASSRQGSWDTQYF. This chain joins TRBV6-1 and TRBJ2-3, with TRBD1 identical over 8 bases. The ends lost 5 bases at V and 6 bases at J; junction bases unmatched: 7. Germline values: CDR1 MNHNS, CDR2 SASEGT. There are 14 residues in the CDR3.

The sample holds one count of this clonotype. The chain recombines TRBV15 with TRBJ2-2; TRBD2 aligns across 10 bases. The junction had 1 base not matched to a gene; V was cut back by 3 bases and J by 0 bases. The CDR3 is made up of 16 amino acids. Per the germline V gene, CDR1 is LNHNV and CDR2 is YYDKDF (reference sequence). The CDR3 nucleotides are TGTGCCACCAGCAGGGGACTAGCGACGAACACCGGGGAGCTGTTTTTT. Protein: CATSRGLATNTGELFF.

This clonotype was observed a few times. This chain uses TRBV12-3 or TRBV12-4 with TRBJ2-1; D is uncertain. Between the trimmed V and J ends, which lost 6 bases and 3 bases, there was a span of 6 bases. The CDR3 has 12 amino acids. The CDR3 sequence is CASRRNYNEQFF. The CDR3 DNA sequence: TGTGCCAGCAGGCGGAACTACAATGAGCAGTTCTTC.

This chain links TRBV19 with TRBJ2-1; TRBD2 aligns across 9 bases. Losses at the gene ends were 0 bases for V and 0 bases for J; bases not matched to a gene: 9. CDR3 length: 19 residues. Per the germline V gene, CDR1 is LNHDA and CDR2 is SQIVND (reference sequence). The CDR3 nucleotides are TGTGCCAGTAGTATAGAGTGGACTAGCGCGCTGAGCTCCTACAATGAGCAGTTCTTC. This sequence encodes CASSIEWTSALSSYNEQFF. Full variable domain (rest looked up from reference TRBV19 and TRBJ2-1): DGGITQSPKYLFRKEGQNVTLSCEQNLNHDAMYWYRQDPGQGLRLIYYSQIVNDFQKGDIAEGYSVSREKKESFPLTVTSAQKNPTAFYLCASSIEWTSALSSYNEQFFGPGTRLTVL.

This clonotype was seen repeatedly, ten times or more. The V and J genes are TRBV7-9 and TRBJ2-7, with 8 nucleotides matching TRBD2. There are 15 residues in the CDR3. The J segment lost 2 bases and the V segment lost 1 base, leaving 4 bases of the junction unmatched. Germline values: CDR1 SEHNR, CDR2 FQNEAQ (reference sequence). CDR3 nucleotides: TGTGCCAGCAGCTTAGTCCCGGGAGGGACCTACGAGCAGTACTTC. Its translation is CASSLVPGGTYEQYF.

The rearrangement joins TRBV5-6 to TRBJ1-1, with D unresolved. The CDR3 consists of 13 residues. Trimming removed 3 bases from V and 1 base from J, with 7 bases in between. Germline V lookup: CDR1 SGHDT, CDR2 YYEEEE. In DNA, the CDR3 is TGTGCCAGCAGCTCTTTGAGGAACACTGAAGCTTTCTTT. Translating it yields CASSSLRNTEAFF.

This clonotype was seen a handful of times. V and J are TRBV3-1 and TRBJ2-1, with 15 nucleotides matching TRBD2. The length of the CDR3 is 19 residues. With 4 bases clipped from V and 1 base from J, the junction kept 8 bases outside the gene matches. Germline CDR1 and CDR2: LGHDT and YNNKEL (reference sequence). DNA of the CDR3: TGTGCCAGCAGCCTGATGGGACTAGCGGGAGGCAGATCCTACAATGAGCAGTTCTTC. Amino acids: CASSLMGLAGGRSYNEQFF.

This clonotype was seen at least ten times. This chain joins TRBV20-1 and TRBJ1-1, with 8 positions matching TRBD1. The germline gives CDR1 DFQATT, CDR2 SNEGSKA (reference sequence). The CDR3 has 14 residues. Losses at the gene ends were 5 bases for V and 7 bases for J; bases not matched to a gene: 12. Here the CDR3 DNA reads TGCAGTGCTCTAGGACAGGGCGGTGGGGGTGAAGCTTTCTTT. Amino acid sequence: CSALGQGGGGEAFF.

The chain uses TRBV27 and TRBJ2-6; the match to TRBD1 covers 8 bases. The trim removed 4 bases at V and 4 bases at J, leaving 9 bases unmatched. Germline CDR1 and CDR2: MNHEY and SMNVEV (reference sequence). The CDR3 spans 17 residues. The CDR3 bases are TGTGCCAGCAGTTACGACAGGGGAAAGATAGGGGCCAACGTCCTGACTTTC. Protein product: CASSYDRGKIGANVLTF.

V is TRBV5-1 and J is TRBJ2-1, with 7 positions matching TRBD1. CDR1 SGHRS and CDR2 YFSETQ come from the germline V gene. The V segment lost 0 bases and the J segment 6 bases; nucleotides outside the gene matches: 3. There are 14 residues in the CDR3. CDR3 in DNA: TGCGCCAGCAGCTTGGTTCGACAGGGCAATGAGCAGTTCTTC. It yields the protein CASSLVRQGNEQFF.

This clonotype was observed a handful of times. This sequence joins TRBV20-1 and TRBJ2-1; 7 bases are a match to TRBD1. The J segment lost 0 bases and the V segment lost 5 bases, leaving 7 bases of the junction unmatched. CDR3 length: 15 amino acids. The germline gives CDR1 DFQATT, CDR2 SNEGSKA (reference sequence). The CDR3, as DNA: TGCAGTGCTGCTGGACAGGAAAGCTCCTACAATGAGCAGTTCTTC. It specifies CSAAGQESSYNEQFF.

This clonotype was found a few times. J is TRBJ2-3 and V is TRBV25-1, with D unclear. V was clipped by 0 bases and J by 4 bases, with 11 bases between them. The germline CDR1 and CDR2 sequences are MGHDK and SYGVNS. The CDR3 is 15 residues long. The CDR3 loop reads CASSEYPTLADTQYF. The CDR3 nucleotides are TGTGCCAGCAGTGAATACCCTACTCTCGCAGATACGCAGTATTTT. Full variable domain (outside the CDR3, taken from reference TRBV25-1 and TRBJ2-3): EADIYQTPRYLVIGTGKKITLECSQTMGHDKMYWYQQDPGMELHLIHYSYGVNSTEKGDLSSESTVSRIRTEHFPLTLESARPSHTSQYLCASSEYPTLADTQYFGPGTRLTVL.

This clonotype was seen a single time. The rearrangement links TRBV29-1 to TRBJ2-1; no reliable D call. Germline CDR1 is SQVTM and CDR2 is ANQGSEA. CDR3 size: 12 residues. The ends were cut back, 3 bases at V and 10 bases at J, with 13 bases in the middle. This CDR3 is CSVERQVNEQFF. CDR3 sequence (DNA): TGCAGCGTTGAGCGGCAAGTAAACGAGCAGTTCTTC.

In this sample, this clonotype turned up a few times. The chain has TRBV7-2 and TRBJ2-5; 7 nucleotides agree with TRBD2. The ends lost 1 base at V and 5 bases at J; junction bases unmatched: 7. Germline values: CDR1 SGHTA, CDR2 FQGNSA. The CDR3 is 15 amino acids. The CDR3 region is CASSLGGRAEETQYF. In nucleotides, the CDR3 is TGTGCCAGCAGCTTAGGGGGGAGGGCCGAGGAGACCCAGTACTTC. Based on the CDR3 plus reference TRBV7-2 and TRBJ2-5, the full variable domain is GAGVSQSPSNKVTEKGKDVELRCDPISGHTALYWYRQSLGQGLEFLIYFQGNSAPDKSGLPSDRFSAERTGGSVSTLTIQRTQQEDSAVYLCASSLGGRAEETQYFGPGTRLLVL.

The chain couples TRBV5-5 to TRBJ2-7; maybe TRBD2 (6 bases). The V gene lost 4 bases and the J gene lost 1 base, with 12 bases spanning the gap. This CDR3 comprises 14 residues. The germline gives CDR1 SGHKS, CDR2 YYEKEE (reference sequence). The CDR3 nucleotides read TGTGCCAGCAGCCCCACGCGGGGTTCCTACGAGCAGTACTTC. Translation: CASSPTRGSYEQYF.

V is TRBV30 and J is TRBJ2-3, with D unclear. The V gene's germline CDR1 is GTSNPN and CDR2 SVGIG (reference sequence). The CDR3 extends over 11 amino acids. V lost 6 bases, J lost 5 bases, and 9 bases lay in between. The CDR3 here is CACSWGDTQYF. The CDR3 DNA follows: TGTGCCTGCTCCTGGGGAGATACGCAGTATTTT.

This clonotype was recorded only once. This chain connects TRBV12-3 or TRBV12-4 to TRBJ1-1, with a weak D call TRBD1 (6 bases). The V and J ends lost 3 bases and 5 bases respectively, with 13 bases between them. There are 14 residues in the CDR3. CDR3 in amino acids: CASSFRGKSTEAFF. The CDR3 DNA sequence: TGTGCCAGCAGTTTTAGGGGGAAGAGTACTGAAGCTTTCTTT.

This clonotype was detected ten times or more. The V and J genes are TRBV5-1 and TRBJ2-1; D not resolved. This CDR3 region has 15 residues. Germline V gene lookup returns CDR1 SGHRS and CDR2 YFSETQ. V lost 2 bases and J 0 bases, leaving 9 bases between the germline ends. CDR3 sequence (DNA): TGCGCCAGCAGCTTCGTCGAAAGCTCCTACAATGAGCAGTTCTTC. This gives the protein CASSFVESSYNEQFF.

The chain uses TRBV7-9 and TRBJ2-3, with D unclear. The V gene's germline CDR1 is SEHNR and CDR2 FQNEAQ (reference sequence). Trimming took 5 bases from V and 4 from J, leaving 13 bases between them. The CDR3 contains 14 residues. CDR3 DNA: TGTGCCAGCAGCCCCTTTATTGAGTCAGATACGCAGTATTTT. Encoded protein: CASSPFIESDTQYF.

In regard to this clonotype: One junction end disagrees with the germline gene, perhaps due to a read error. This rearrangement joins TRBV7-9 to TRBJ1-5; 9 nucleotides align to TRBD1. The CDR3 spans 16 residues. In germline, CDR1 is SEHNR, CDR2 FQNEAQ (reference sequence). This CDR3 reads CASSLATGGRNQPQHF. The DNA of the CDR3 is TGTGCCAGCAGCCTAGCGACAGGGGGACGCAATCAGCCCCAGCATTTT.

This clonotype appeared once. The J gene is TRBJ2-7, the V gene TRBV5-1, with 10 bases identical to TRBD1. Looked up from germline, CDR1 is SGHRS and CDR2 is YFSETQ. There are 14 residues in the CDR3. The V segment lost 0 bases and the J segment 6 bases; nucleotides outside the gene matches: 3. CDR3 DNA sequence: TGCGCCAGCAGCTTGGGACAGGGGGCAAGCGAGCAGTACTTC. It is translated as CASSLGQGASEQYF.

V and J are TRBV27 and TRBJ2-2, with D possibly matching TRBD1 (6 bases). Trimming stripped 7 bases from V and 4 bases from J, with 16 bases between. This CDR3 has 15 amino acids. The germline CDR1 and CDR2 sequences are MNHEY and SMNVEV (reference sequence). The CDR3 loop is CASTTQLGATGELFF. In nucleotides, the CDR3 is TGTGCCAGCACCACTCAGTTGGGGGCCACCGGGGAGCTGTTTTTT.

The rearrangement links TRBV11-2 to TRBJ2-5; TRBD1 agrees at 7 bases. Germline lookup yields CDR1 SGHAT and CDR2 FQNNGV. Losses at the gene ends were 8 bases for V and 1 base for J; bases not matched to a gene: 13. The CDR3 runs to 16 residues. CDR3 loop: CASSKGTASIQETQYF. The CDR3 DNA follows: TGTGCCAGCTCCAAGGGGACAGCGTCGATCCAAGAGACCCAGTACTTC.